What follows are 12 T cell receptor beta chains derived from one specimen sequenced in a study of cytotoxic CD8 clonotypes in ibrutinib-treated CLL. TCRdb's copy holds only in-frame clones and misses some; the assay was immunoSEQ multiplex PCR. This sample has tens of thousands of clones, with 50% to 70% found just once. Sequencing was performed on PBMCs, taken after 24 months of ibrutinib treatment. These receptors all come from a human donor with chronic lymphocytic leukemia.

V gene TRBV7-2 combines with J gene TRBJ2-3; D ambiguous. Trimming stripped 0 bases from V and 5 bases from J, with 15 bases between. There are 16 residues in the CDR3. Germline CDR1 reads SGHTA; CDR2 reads FQGNSA. Written as DNA, the CDR3 is TGTGCCAGCAGCTTAGCAAAGACAACGAGCTTAGATACGCAGTATTTT. It codes for CASSLAKTTSLDTQYF. Supplemented by reference TRBV7-2 and TRBJ2-3, the full variable domain reads GAGVSQSPSNKVTEKGKDVELRCDPISGHTALYWYRQSLGQGLEFLIYFQGNSAPDKSGLPSDRFSAERTGGSVSTLTIQRTQQEDSAVYLCASSLAKTTSLDTQYFGPGTRLTVL.

This clone was observed a single time. CDR3 bases: TGTGCCAGCAGTTTCGGCCTCGAAGCTTTCTTT. Protein sequence: CASSFGLEAFF. J is TRBJ1-1 and V is TRBV27; D unclear. Germline V lookup: CDR1 MNHEY, CDR2 SMNVEV (reference sequence). The CDR3 loop spans 11 amino acids. V lost 3 bases and J 8 bases, leaving 7 bases between the germline ends.

This chain connects TRBV12-5 to TRBJ2-5; 7 nucleotides agree with TRBD1. The V gene end was trimmed by 6 bases and the J gene end by 2 bases; junction bases not matched to a gene: 9. Germline lookup yields CDR1 LGHNT and CDR2 FRNRAP. CDR3 length equals 15 residues. The CDR3 sequence: CASGLGTDNQETQYF. The CDR3 DNA sequence: TGTGCTAGTGGATTAGGGACAGATAATCAAGAGACCCAGTACTTC.

The chain has TRBV6-5 and TRBJ2-1; D possibly corresponds to TRBD1 (6 bases). Trimming took 2 bases from V and 1 from J, leaving 9 bases between them. This CDR3 contains 15 residues. Per germline, CDR1 MNHEY and CDR2 SVGAGI. CDR3 sequence: CASSYGGPSYNEQFF. In DNA form, the CDR3 reads TGTGCCAGCAGTTACGGGGGCCCGTCCTACAATGAGCAGTTCTTC.

A few counts support this clone. The DNA for the CDR3 is TGTGCCAGCAGTGAGGGACAGGGGCTACAGCCCCAGCATTTT. Translating it yields CASSEGQGLQPQHF. The chain joins TRBV2 to TRBJ1-5; TRBD1 agrees at 10 bases. The CDR3 extends over 14 amino acids. From germline, CDR1 is SNHLY and CDR2 FYNNEI. The trim removed 3 bases at V and 7 bases at J, leaving 3 bases unmatched. Filled out from reference TRBV2 and TRBJ1-5, the complete variable domain reads EPEVTQTPSHQVTQMGQEVILRCVPISNHLYFYWYRQILGQKVEFLVSFYNNEISEKSEIFDDQFSVERPDGSNFTLKIRSTKLEDSAMYFCASSEGQGLQPQHFGDGTRLSIL.

This chain uses TRBV7-8 with TRBJ1-3; possible D gene TRBD1, 5 bases. V was trimmed by 6 bases and J by 2 bases, leaving 11 bases between them. Germline CDR1 is SGHVS and CDR2 is FQNEAQ. The CDR3 is 14 residues long. CDR3 sequence: CASRPTGPGNTIYF. CDR3 bases: TGTGCCAGCAGACCTACAGGACCTGGAAACACCATATATTTT.

The DNA of the CDR3 is TGTGCCAGCAGCTCCGGACTAGCGGGAGGGCATCCCTACGAGCAGTACTTC. It translates to CASSSGLAGGHPYEQYF. The chain combines TRBV7-9 with TRBJ2-7; the match to TRBD2 covers 15 bases. CDR3 length: 17 amino acids. Germline-derived CDR1 and CDR2 are SEHNR and FQNEAQ (reference sequence). The junction had 6 bases not matched to a gene; V was cut back by 4 bases and J by 2 bases.

This chain joins TRBV4-1 and TRBJ2-2; D unresolved. Deletions cut 5 bases from V and 6 bases from J, with 10 bases between. This CDR3 contains 13 residues. From germline, CDR1 is MGHRA and CDR2 YSYEKL. DNA for the CDR3: TGCGCCAGCAGCATCCCCGGGTCCGGGGAGCTGTTTTTT. Translated, it gives CASSIPGSGELFF.

The rearrangement links TRBV10-3 to TRBJ2-1, with 9 bases aligning to TRBD2. The CDR3 is 16 residues long. Germline trimming cut 6 bases from V and 8 bases from J; bases unmatched to any gene: 14. Germline V gene sequence: CDR1 ENHRY, CDR2 SYGVKD. The CDR3 DNA sequence: TGTGCCATCAGCCAGGGACTAGCCGGACCGGGCTATGAGCAGTTCTTC. Its protein product is CAISQGLAGPGYEQFF.

The chain carries TRBV13 and TRBJ1-2, with TRBD1 matching 7 bases. The ends lost 5 bases at V and 7 bases at J; junction bases unmatched: 7. Looked up from germline, CDR1 is PRHDT and CDR2 is FYEKMQ (reference sequence). The CDR3 consists of 13 residues. The CDR3 nucleotides are TGTGCCAGCAGCGTAAGCCAGGGGGTTGGCTACACCTTC. It specifies CASSVSQGVGYTF.

The V gene is TRBV14, the J gene TRBJ2-1, with unresolved D. The CDR3 contains 14 residues. CDR1 is SGHDN, CDR2 FVKESK, per germline. Trimming left V 2 bases short and J 12 bases short, with 17 bases between. This chain's CDR3 is CASSQFGIDDGQFF. For the CDR3, the DNA is TGTGCCAGCAGCCAATTTGGGATAGATGACGGGCAGTTCTTC.

This clone has a handful of counts. The V and J genes are TRBV2 and TRBJ2-7; the D gene is possibly TRBD1 (5 bases). The germline CDR1 and CDR2 sequences are SNHLY and FYNNEI. Trimming removed 4 bases at V and 2 bases at J, with 9 bases between. This CDR3 spans 13 amino acids. In DNA, the CDR3 is TGTGCCAGCAGTGTAGGGGCGACCTACGAGCAGTACGTC. It yields the protein CASSVGATYEQYV.